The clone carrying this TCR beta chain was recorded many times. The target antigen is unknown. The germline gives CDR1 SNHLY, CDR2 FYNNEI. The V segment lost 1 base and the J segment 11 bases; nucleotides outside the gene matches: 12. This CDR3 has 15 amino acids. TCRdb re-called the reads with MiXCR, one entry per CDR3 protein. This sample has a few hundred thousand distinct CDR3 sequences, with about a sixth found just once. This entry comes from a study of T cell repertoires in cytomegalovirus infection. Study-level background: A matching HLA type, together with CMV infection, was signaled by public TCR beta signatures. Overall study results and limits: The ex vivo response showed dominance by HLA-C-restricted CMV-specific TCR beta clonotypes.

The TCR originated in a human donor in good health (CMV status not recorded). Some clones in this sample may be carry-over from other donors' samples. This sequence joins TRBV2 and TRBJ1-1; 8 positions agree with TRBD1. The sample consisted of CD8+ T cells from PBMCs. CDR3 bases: TGTGCCAGCAGTGAAGAGGACAGGGTCCACCAGGGTGCTTTCTTT. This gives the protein CASSEEDRVHQGAFF.